The source of this TCR beta chain is a study of T-cell reconstitution after alpha-beta-depleted transplantation in children. Study-wide findings and caveats: The high TCRbeta diversity at day 60 in some patients came from surviving recipient T cells and thymic progenitors. T-cell counts and diversity were attributed mostly to newly produced T cells one year after transplant. Several hundred graft clones that had expanded were reportedly the source of alpha-beta T cells about two months after transplant.

A TCRbeta library incorporating unique molecular identifiers was prepared. TCRdb reprocessed the PCR reads with MiXCR, giving one entry per CDR3 protein. Here the sample spans about 510,000 distinct CDR3 sequences, about an eighth being singletons. This CDR3 has 15 residues. V gave up 8 bases and J gave up 3 bases; unmatched junction bases: 9. Germline CDR1 reads LNHDA; CDR2 reads SQIVND (reference sequence). Worth noting for this clonotype: Antigen: not known.

Sequenced material: PBMCs, mostly from graft donor cells, taken 180 days after TCRalphabeta/CD19-depleted stem cell transplant. The chain joins TRBV19 to TRBJ2-1; 8 nucleotides align to TRBD2. The clonotype was recovered from a female patient under 10 years old who had a stem cell transplant for aplastic anemia, so the T cells may come from the graft donor. The CDR3 is CASVPREGHYNEQFF. The CDR3 DNA sequence: TGTGCCAGTGTCCCCCGGGAGGGGCACTACAATGAGCAGTTCTTC.